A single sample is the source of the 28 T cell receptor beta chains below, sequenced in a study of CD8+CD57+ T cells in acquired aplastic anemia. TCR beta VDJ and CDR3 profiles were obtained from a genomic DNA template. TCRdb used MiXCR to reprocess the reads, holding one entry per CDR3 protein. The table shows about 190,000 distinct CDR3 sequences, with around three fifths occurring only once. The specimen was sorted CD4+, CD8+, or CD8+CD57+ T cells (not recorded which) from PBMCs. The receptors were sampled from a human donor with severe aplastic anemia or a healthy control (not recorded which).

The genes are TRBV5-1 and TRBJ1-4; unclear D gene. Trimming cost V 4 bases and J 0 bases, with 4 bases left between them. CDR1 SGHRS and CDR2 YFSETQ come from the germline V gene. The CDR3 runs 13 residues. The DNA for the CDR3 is TGCGCCAGCAGCGCTGCAACTAATGAAAAACTGTTTTTT. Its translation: CASSAATNEKLFF.

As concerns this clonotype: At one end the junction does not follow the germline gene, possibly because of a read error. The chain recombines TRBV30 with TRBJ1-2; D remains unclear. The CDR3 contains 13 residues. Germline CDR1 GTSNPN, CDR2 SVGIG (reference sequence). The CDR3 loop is CAWSVLMSSEFSF. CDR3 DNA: TGTGCCTGGAGTGTACTCATGAGCTCTGAGTTTTCATTC.

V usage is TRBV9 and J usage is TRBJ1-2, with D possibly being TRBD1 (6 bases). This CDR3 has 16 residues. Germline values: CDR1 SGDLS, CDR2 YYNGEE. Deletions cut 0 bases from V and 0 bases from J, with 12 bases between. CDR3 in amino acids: CASSVAPQGSNYGYTF. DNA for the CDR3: TGTGCCAGCAGCGTAGCCCCACAGGGTTCTAACTATGGCTACACCTTC.

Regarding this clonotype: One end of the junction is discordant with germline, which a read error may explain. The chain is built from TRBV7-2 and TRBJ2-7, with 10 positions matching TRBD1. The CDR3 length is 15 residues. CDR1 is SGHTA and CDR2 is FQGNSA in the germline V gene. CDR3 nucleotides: TGCGCCAGCAGCGAACGGACAGGGGGGTATGGCGAGCAGTACTTC. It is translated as CASSERTGGYGEQYF. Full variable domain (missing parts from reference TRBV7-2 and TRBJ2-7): GAGVSQSPSNKVTEKGKDVELRCDPISGHTALYWYRQSLGQGLEFLIYFQGNSAPDKSGLPSDRFSAERTGGSVSTLTIQRTQQEDSAVYLCASSERTGGYGEQYFGPGTRLTVT.

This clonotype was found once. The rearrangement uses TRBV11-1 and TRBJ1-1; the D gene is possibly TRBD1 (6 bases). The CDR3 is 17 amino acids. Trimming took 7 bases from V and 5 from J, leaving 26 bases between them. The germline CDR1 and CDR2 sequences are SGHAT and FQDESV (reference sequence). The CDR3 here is CASISYPLARGGTEAFF. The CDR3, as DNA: TGTGCCAGCATCAGTTACCCCCTGGCCAGAGGGGGGACTGAAGCTTTCTTT.

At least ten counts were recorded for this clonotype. CDR3 sequence reads: CSAREMGGLYEQYF. The CDR3 nucleotides read TGCAGTGCTAGAGAAATGGGGGGTCTATACGAGCAGTACTTC. The rearrangement uses TRBV20-1 and TRBJ2-7; a weak D match, TRBD2 (6 bases). This CDR3 region has 14 residues. Germline loops: CDR1 DFQATT, CDR2 SNEGSKA (reference sequence). V gave up 0 bases and J gave up 4 bases, with 13 bases separating them.

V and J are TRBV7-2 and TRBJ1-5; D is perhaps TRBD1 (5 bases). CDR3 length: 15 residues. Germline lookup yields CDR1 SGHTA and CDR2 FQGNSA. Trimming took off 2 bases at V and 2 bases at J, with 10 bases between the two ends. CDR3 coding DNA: TGTGCCAGCAGCTTAATATGGGGCGGCAATCAGCCCCAGCATTTT. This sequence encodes CASSLIWGGNQPQHF. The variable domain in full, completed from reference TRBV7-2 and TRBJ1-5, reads GAGVSQSPSNKVTEKGKDVELRCDPISGHTALYWYRQSLGQGLEFLIYFQGNSAPDKSGLPSDRFSAERTGGSVSTLTIQRTQQEDSAVYLCASSLIWGGNQPQHFGDGTRLSIL.

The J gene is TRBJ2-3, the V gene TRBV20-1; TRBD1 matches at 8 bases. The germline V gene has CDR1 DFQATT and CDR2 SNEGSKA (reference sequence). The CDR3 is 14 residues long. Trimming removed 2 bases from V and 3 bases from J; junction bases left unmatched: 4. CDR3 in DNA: TGCAGTGCTAGAAGACAGGGGACGACAGATACGCAGTATTTT. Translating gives CSARRQGTTDTQYF.

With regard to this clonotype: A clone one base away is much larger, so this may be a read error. The CDR3 reads CASSLSGGDERYF. CDR3 bases: TGTGCCAGCAGTCTTAGCGGGGGAGACGAGCGGTACTTC. The chain uses TRBV2 and TRBJ2-7, with 9 bases lining up with TRBD2. The CDR3 extends over 13 amino acids. From germline, CDR1 is SNHLY and CDR2 FYNNEI.

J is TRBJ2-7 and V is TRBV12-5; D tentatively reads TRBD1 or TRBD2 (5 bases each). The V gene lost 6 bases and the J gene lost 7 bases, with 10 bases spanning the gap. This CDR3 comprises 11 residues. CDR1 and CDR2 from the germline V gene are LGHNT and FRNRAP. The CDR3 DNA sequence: TGTGCTAGTGGGGGGCCGGGGGAGCAGTACTTC. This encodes CASGGPGEQYF.

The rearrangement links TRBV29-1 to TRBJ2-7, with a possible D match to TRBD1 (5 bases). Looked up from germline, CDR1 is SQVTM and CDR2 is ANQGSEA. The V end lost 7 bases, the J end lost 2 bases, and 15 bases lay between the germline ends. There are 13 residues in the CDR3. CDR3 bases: TGCAGCGCTTTTGGGGCAGCGCCCTACGAGCAGTACTTC. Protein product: CSAFGAAPYEQYF.

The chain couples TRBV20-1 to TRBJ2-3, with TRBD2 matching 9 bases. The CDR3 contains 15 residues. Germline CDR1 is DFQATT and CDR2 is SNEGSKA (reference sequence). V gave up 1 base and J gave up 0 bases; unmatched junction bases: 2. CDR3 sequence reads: CSARASGVSTDTQYF. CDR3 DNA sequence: TGCAGTGCTAGAGCTAGCGGGGTTAGCACAGATACGCAGTATTTT.

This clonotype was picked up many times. The CDR3: CASSPQISGANVLTF. CDR3 bases: TGTGCCAGCAGCCCTCAAATCTCTGGGGCCAACGTCCTGACTTTC. V is TRBV11-2 and J is TRBJ2-6; no definite D call. V was trimmed by 5 bases and J by 0 bases, leaving 8 bases between them. Germline CDR1 is SGHAT and CDR2 is FQNNGV. The CDR3 totals 15 residues.

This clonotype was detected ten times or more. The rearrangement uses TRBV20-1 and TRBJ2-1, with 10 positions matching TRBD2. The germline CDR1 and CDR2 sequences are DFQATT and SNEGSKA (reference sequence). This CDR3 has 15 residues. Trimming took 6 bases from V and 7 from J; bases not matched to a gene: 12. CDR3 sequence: CSAFSLAGGFNEQFF. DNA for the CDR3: TGCAGTGCATTTTCCTTAGCGGGGGGTTTTAATGAGCAGTTCTTC.

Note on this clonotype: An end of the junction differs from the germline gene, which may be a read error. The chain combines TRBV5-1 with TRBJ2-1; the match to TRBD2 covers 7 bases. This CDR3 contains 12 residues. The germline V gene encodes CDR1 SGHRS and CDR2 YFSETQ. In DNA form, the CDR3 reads TGCGCCAGCGGCTTGGGGGGGGATGAGCAGTTCTTC. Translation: CASGLGGDEQFF.

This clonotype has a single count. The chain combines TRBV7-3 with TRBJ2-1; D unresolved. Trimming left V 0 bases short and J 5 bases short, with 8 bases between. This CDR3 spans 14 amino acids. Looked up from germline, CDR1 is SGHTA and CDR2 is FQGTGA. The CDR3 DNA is TGTGCCAGCAGCTTAACTGGCTCAAACAATGAGCAGTTCTTC. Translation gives CASSLTGSNNEQFF.

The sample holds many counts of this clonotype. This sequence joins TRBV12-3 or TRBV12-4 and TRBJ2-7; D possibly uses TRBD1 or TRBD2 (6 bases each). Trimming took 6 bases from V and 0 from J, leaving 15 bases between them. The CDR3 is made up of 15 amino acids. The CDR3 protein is CASRRGGPSSYEQYF. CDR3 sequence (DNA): TGTGCCAGCAGGCGTGGGGGGCCGAGCTCCTACGAGCAGTACTTC.

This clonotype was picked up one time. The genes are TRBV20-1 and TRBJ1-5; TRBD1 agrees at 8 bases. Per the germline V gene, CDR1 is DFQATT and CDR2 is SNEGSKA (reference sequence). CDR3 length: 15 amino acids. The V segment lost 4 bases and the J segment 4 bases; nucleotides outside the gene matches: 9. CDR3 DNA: TGCAGTGCTAAACCGATGACAGGGGTGAATCAGCCCCAGCATTTT. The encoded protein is CSAKPMTGVNQPQHF.

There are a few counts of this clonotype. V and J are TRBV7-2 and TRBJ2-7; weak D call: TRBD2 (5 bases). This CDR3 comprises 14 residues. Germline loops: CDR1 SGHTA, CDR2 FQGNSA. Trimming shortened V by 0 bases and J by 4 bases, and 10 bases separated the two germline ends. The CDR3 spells CASSLAMGEYEQYF. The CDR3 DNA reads TGTGCCAGCAGCTTAGCGATGGGAGAATACGAGCAGTACTTC.

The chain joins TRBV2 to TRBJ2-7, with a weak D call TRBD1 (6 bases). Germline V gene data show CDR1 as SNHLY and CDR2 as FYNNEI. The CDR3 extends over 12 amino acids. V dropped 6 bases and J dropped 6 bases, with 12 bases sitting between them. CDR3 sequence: CASRAGVGEQYF. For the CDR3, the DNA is TGTGCCAGCAGAGCAGGGGTTGGCGAGCAGTACTTC.

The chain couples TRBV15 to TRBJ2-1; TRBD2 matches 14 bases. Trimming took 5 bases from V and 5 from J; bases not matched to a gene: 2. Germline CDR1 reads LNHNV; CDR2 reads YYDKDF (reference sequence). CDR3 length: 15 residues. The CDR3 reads CATSAGLAGDNEQFF. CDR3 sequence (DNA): TGTGCCACCAGCGCGGGACTAGCGGGAGACAATGAGCAGTTCTTC.

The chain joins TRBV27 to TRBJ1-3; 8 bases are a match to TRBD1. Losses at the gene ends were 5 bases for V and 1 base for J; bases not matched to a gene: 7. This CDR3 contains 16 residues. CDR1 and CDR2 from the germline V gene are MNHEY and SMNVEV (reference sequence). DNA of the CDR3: TGTGCCAGCAGTCCGTCGACAGGGGAATCTGGAAACACCATATATTTT. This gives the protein CASSPSTGESGNTIYF.

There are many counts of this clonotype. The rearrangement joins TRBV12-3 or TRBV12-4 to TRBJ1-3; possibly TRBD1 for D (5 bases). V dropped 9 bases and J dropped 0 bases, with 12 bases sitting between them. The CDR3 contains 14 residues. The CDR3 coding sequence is TGTGCCAGTACCCCAGGGTACTCTGGAAACACCATATATTTT. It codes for CASTPGYSGNTIYF.

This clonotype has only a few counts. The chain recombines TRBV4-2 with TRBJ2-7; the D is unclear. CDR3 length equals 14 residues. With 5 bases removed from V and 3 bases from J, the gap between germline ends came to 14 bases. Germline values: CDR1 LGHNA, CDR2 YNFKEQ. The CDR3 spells CASSLAPNVYEQYF. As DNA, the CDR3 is TGTGCCAGCAGCTTGGCCCCTAACGTCTACGAGCAGTACTTC.

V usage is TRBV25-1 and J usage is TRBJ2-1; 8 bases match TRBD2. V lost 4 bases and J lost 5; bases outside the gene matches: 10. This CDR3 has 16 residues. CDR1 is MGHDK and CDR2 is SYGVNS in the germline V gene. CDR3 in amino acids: CASSALAREADNEQFF. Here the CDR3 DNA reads TGTGCCAGCAGTGCCTTGGCGCGGGAGGCCGACAATGAGCAGTTCTTC.

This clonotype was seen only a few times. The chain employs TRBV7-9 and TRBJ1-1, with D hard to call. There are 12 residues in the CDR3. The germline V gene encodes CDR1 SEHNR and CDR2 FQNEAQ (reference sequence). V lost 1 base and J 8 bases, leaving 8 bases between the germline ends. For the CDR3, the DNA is TGTGCCAGCAGCTTAGGCGCCACCGAAGCTTTCTTT. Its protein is CASSLGATEAFF.

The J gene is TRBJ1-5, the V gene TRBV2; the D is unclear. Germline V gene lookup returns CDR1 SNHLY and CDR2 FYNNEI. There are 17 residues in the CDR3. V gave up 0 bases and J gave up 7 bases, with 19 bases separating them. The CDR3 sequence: CASSEAKGQGRRQPQHF. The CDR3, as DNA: TGTGCCAGCAGTGAAGCGAAGGGCCAAGGGCGGCGGCAGCCCCAGCATTTT.

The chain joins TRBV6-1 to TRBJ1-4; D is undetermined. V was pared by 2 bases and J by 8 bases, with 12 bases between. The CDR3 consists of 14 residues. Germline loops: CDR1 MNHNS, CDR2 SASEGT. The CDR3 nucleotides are TGTGCCAGCAGTGAACAACAAGGGTACGAAAAACTGTTTTTT. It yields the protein CASSEQQGYEKLFF.